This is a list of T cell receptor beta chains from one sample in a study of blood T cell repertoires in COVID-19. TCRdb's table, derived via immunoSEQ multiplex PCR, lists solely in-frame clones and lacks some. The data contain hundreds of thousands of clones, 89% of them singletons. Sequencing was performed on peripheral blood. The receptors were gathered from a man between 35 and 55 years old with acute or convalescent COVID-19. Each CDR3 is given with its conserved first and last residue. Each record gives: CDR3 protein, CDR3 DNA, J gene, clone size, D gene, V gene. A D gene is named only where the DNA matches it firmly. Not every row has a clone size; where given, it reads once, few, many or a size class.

cdr3_aa: CASSLPGEGNTEAFF
cdr3_nt: TGTGCCAGCAGTTTGCCGGGAGAGGGGAACACTGAAGCTTTCTTT
j_call: TRBJ1-1
clone_size: few
d_call: .
v_call: TRBV28

cdr3_aa: CASSDRGGNYGYTF
cdr3_nt: TGTGCCAGCAGTGACAGGGGAGGGAACTATGGCTACACCTTC
j_call: TRBJ1-2
clone_size: .
d_call: TRBD1
v_call: TRBV28

cdr3_aa: CASRVAGGYGYTF
cdr3_nt: TGTGCCAGTAGAGTGGCAGGGGGCTATGGCTACACCTTC
j_call: TRBJ1-2
clone_size: .
d_call: TRBD1
v_call: TRBV19

cdr3_aa: CASSQRTGPNTEAFF
cdr3_nt: TGTGCCAGCAGCCAGAGGACAGGGCCGAACACTGAAGCTTTCTTT
j_call: TRBJ1-1
clone_size: .
d_call: TRBD1
v_call: TRBV3-1/TRBV3-2

cdr3_aa: CASSFGQGLNTDTQYF
cdr3_nt: TGCGCCAGCAGCTTCGGACAGGGCCTTAACACAGATACGCAGTATTTT
j_call: TRBJ2-3
clone_size: .
d_call: TRBD1
v_call: TRBV5-1

cdr3_aa: CATSRDYRVTEETQYF
cdr3_nt: TGTGCCACCAGCAGAGATTACAGGGTTACGGAAGAGACCCAGTACTTC
j_call: TRBJ2-5
clone_size: .
d_call: .
v_call: TRBV15

cdr3_aa: CASTPQTGTPYNEQFF
cdr3_nt: TGTGCCAGTACACCTCAAACCGGGACACCCTACAATGAGCAGTTCTTC
j_call: TRBJ2-1
clone_size: .
d_call: .
v_call: TRBV19

cdr3_aa: CASSLNRGRRLDEAFF
cdr3_nt: TGTGCCAGCAGCTTAAACAGGGGGCGCAGGTTAGATGAAGCTTTCTTT
j_call: TRBJ1-1
clone_size: once
d_call: TRBD1
v_call: TRBV7-9

cdr3_aa: CASSWGRGYEQYF
cdr3_nt: TGTGCCAGCAGTTGGGGGAGGGGTTACGAGCAGTACTTC
j_call: TRBJ2-7
clone_size: .
d_call: TRBD2
v_call: TRBV27

cdr3_aa: CASSPAGLEETQYF
cdr3_nt: TGTGCCAGCTCACCGGCGGGACTAGAAGAGACCCAGTACTTC
j_call: TRBJ2-5
clone_size: .
d_call: TRBD2
v_call: TRBV18

cdr3_aa: CASKLTGYYEQYF
cdr3_nt: TGTGCCAGCAAGTTGACAGGATACTACGAGCAGTACTTC
j_call: TRBJ2-7
clone_size: .
d_call: .
v_call: TRBV2

cdr3_aa: CASRNGRDRGPPGEQYF
cdr3_nt: TGTGCCAGCAGAAATGGCCGGGACAGGGGGCCCCCGGGCGAGCAGTACTTC
j_call: TRBJ2-7
clone_size: .
d_call: TRBD1
v_call: TRBV7-3

cdr3_aa: CASSPRGQGNTIYF
cdr3_nt: TGTGCCAGCTCACCACGGGGGCAAGGAAACACCATATATTTT
j_call: TRBJ1-3
clone_size: .
d_call: .
v_call: TRBV18

cdr3_aa: CASSQGRQIITPYGYTF
cdr3_nt: TGCGCCAGCAGCCAAGGGCGGCAAATTATAACCCCCTATGGCTACACCTTC
j_call: TRBJ1-2
clone_size: .
d_call: .
v_call: TRBV4-3

cdr3_aa: CASSGTGEQAFF
cdr3_nt: TGTGCCAGCAGCGGGACAGGGGAGCAAGCTTTCTTT
j_call: TRBJ1-1
clone_size: .
d_call: TRBD1
v_call: TRBV7-9

cdr3_aa: CASSPTGLASSYNEQFF
cdr3_nt: TGTGCCAGCAGCCCAACGGGACTAGCGAGCTCCTACAATGAGCAGTTCTTC
j_call: TRBJ2-1
clone_size: once
d_call: TRBD2
v_call: TRBV11-2

cdr3_aa: CASSYVLGAPDTF
cdr3_nt: TGTGCCAGCAGTTACGTCCTAGGGGCACCCGACACCTTC
j_call: TRBJ1-2
clone_size: .
d_call: .
v_call: TRBV6-5

cdr3_aa: CASSPRRAYNEQFF
cdr3_nt: TGTGCCAGCAGCCCCCGACGGGCCTACAATGAGCAGTTCTTC
j_call: TRBJ2-1
clone_size: few
d_call: .
v_call: TRBV7-9

cdr3_aa: CASNFKGQEKTGELFF
cdr3_nt: TGTGCCAGTAACTTCAAGGGACAGGAGAAGACCGGGGAGCTGTTTTTT
j_call: TRBJ2-2
clone_size: .
d_call: TRBD1
v_call: TRBV19

cdr3_aa: CASSSGTGDIYGYTF
cdr3_nt: TGCGCCAGCAGCTCCGGGACAGGGGATATCTATGGCTACACCTTC
j_call: TRBJ1-2
clone_size: once
d_call: TRBD1
v_call: TRBV5-1

cdr3_aa: CASSPSGQVITEAFF
cdr3_nt: TGTGCCAGCAGTCCCTCGGGACAGGTCATCACTGAAGCTTTCTTT
j_call: TRBJ1-1
clone_size: few
d_call: TRBD1
v_call: TRBV28

cdr3_aa: CASSLFSRGGSYEQYF
cdr3_nt: TGCGCCAGCAGCTTGTTTTCAAGAGGTGGGTCCTACGAGCAGTACTTC
j_call: TRBJ2-7
clone_size: .
d_call: .
v_call: TRBV5-1

cdr3_aa: CASSAGQSSYEQYF
cdr3_nt: TGCGCCAGCAGCGCAGGGCAAAGCTCCTACGAGCAGTACTTC
j_call: TRBJ2-7
clone_size: .
d_call: .
v_call: TRBV4-3

cdr3_aa: CAQGQRNQPQHF
cdr3_nt: TGTGCTCAAGGACAGCGCAATCAGCCCCAGCATTTT
j_call: TRBJ1-5
clone_size: .
d_call: .
v_call: TRBV28

cdr3_aa: CASSPRTGDITDTQYF
cdr3_nt: TGTGCCAGCAGCCCGCGGACAGGGGATATCACAGATACGCAGTATTTT
j_call: TRBJ2-3
clone_size: .
d_call: TRBD1
v_call: TRBV7-9

cdr3_aa: CASSTYHSGANVLTF
cdr3_nt: TGTGCCAGTTCGACATACCACTCTGGGGCCAACGTCCTGACTTTC
j_call: TRBJ2-6
clone_size: .
d_call: .
v_call: TRBV19

cdr3_aa: CASSLAGEVNYGYTF
cdr3_nt: TGCGCCAGCAGCTTGGCCGGCGAGGTGAACTATGGCTACACCTTC
j_call: TRBJ1-2
clone_size: .
d_call: .
v_call: TRBV5-1

cdr3_aa: CASIQIGWREQYF
cdr3_nt: TGTGCCAGCATCCAAATTGGATGGAGGGAGCAGTACTTC
j_call: TRBJ2-7
clone_size: .
d_call: .
v_call: TRBV5-5

cdr3_aa: CASSHIGDGYTF
cdr3_nt: TGTGCCAGCAGCCACATTGGAGATGGCTACACCTTC
j_call: TRBJ1-2
clone_size: .
d_call: .
v_call: TRBV3-1/TRBV3-2

cdr3_aa: CASNRGDTHYEQYF
cdr3_nt: TGTGCCAGTAACCGGGGGGACACCCACTACGAGCAGTACTTC
j_call: TRBJ2-7
clone_size: .
d_call: .
v_call: TRBV7-9

cdr3_aa: CASSSRTSGRDEQYF
cdr3_nt: TGCGCCAGCAGCTCCCGGACTAGCGGGAGAGACGAGCAGTACTTC
j_call: TRBJ2-7
clone_size: .
d_call: TRBD2
v_call: TRBV5-1

cdr3_aa: CASSSGTGLGEKLFF
cdr3_nt: TGTGCCAGCAGCTCAGGGACAGGGTTAGGTGAAAAACTGTTTTTT
j_call: TRBJ1-4
clone_size: .
d_call: TRBD1
v_call: TRBV5-8

cdr3_aa: CASSMGLAPTANTGELFF
cdr3_nt: TGTGCCAGTAGTATGGGACTAGCGCCGACCGCGAACACCGGGGAGCTGTTTTTT
j_call: TRBJ2-2
clone_size: .
d_call: TRBD2
v_call: TRBV19